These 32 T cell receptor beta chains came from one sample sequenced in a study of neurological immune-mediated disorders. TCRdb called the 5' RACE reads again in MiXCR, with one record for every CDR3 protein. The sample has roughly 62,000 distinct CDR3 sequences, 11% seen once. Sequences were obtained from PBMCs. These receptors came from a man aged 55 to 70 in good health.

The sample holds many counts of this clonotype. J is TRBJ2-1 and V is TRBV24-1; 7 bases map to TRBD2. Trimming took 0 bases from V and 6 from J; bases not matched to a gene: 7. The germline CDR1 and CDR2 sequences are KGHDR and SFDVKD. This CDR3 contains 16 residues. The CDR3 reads CATSDLGGGPLNEQFF. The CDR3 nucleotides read TGTGCCACCAGTGATTTGGGCGGGGGACCCCTCAATGAGCAGTTCTTC.

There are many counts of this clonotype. This chain's CDR3 is CASRGQRGEQETQYF. Written as DNA, the CDR3 is TGTGCCAGCAGGGGACAGCGGGGGGAACAAGAGACCCAGTACTTC. V is TRBV25-1 and J is TRBJ2-5; 9 bases fit TRBD2. Germline loops: CDR1 MGHDK, CDR2 SYGVNS. The trim removed 6 bases at V and 2 bases at J, leaving 7 bases unmatched. The CDR3 has 15 amino acids.

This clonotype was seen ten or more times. CDR3 coding DNA: TGCAGTGCTAGAATGATGACCACAAGCTCCTACGAGCAGTACTTC. The encoded protein is CSARMMTTSSYEQYF. The chain has TRBV20-1 and TRBJ2-7, with D unresolved. The length of the CDR3 is 15 residues. Germline V gene lookup returns CDR1 DFQATT and CDR2 SNEGSKA (reference sequence). V was clipped by 2 bases and J by 0 bases, with 14 bases between them.

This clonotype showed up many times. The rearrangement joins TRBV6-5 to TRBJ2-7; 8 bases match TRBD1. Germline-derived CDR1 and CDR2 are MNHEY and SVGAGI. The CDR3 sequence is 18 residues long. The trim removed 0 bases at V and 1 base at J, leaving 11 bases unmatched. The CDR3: CASSYSKYAGQGSYEQYF. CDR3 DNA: TGTGCCAGCAGTTACTCTAAGTATGCCGGACAGGGTTCCTACGAGCAGTACTTC.

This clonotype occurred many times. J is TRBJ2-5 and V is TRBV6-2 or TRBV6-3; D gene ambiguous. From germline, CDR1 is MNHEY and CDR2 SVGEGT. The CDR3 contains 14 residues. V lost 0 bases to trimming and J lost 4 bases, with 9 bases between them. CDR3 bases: TGTGCCAGCAGTTACTCCCGACGAGGAGAGACCCAGTACTTC. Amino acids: CASSYSRRGETQYF.

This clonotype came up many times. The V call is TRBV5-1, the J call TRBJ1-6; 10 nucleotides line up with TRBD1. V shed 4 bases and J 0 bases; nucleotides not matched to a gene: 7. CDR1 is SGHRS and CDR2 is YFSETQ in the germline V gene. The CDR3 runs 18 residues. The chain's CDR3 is CASSLGQGGSSYNSPLHF. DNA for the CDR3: TGCGCCAGCAGCCTCGGACAGGGGGGCAGCTCCTATAATTCACCCCTCCACTTT.

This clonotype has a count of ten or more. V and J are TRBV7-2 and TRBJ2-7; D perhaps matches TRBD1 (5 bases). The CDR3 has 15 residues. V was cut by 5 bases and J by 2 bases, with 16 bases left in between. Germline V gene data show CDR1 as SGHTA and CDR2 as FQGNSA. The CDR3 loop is CASSVLDSSTYEQYF. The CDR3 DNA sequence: TGTGCCAGCAGCGTACTCGACAGCAGTACCTACGAGCAGTACTTC.

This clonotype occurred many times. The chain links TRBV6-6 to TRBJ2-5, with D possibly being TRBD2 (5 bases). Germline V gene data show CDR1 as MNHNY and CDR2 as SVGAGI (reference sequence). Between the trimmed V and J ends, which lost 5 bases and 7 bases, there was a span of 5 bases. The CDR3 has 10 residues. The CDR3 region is CASSAGTQYF. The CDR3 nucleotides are TGTGCCAGCAGTGCGGGGACCCAGTACTTC.

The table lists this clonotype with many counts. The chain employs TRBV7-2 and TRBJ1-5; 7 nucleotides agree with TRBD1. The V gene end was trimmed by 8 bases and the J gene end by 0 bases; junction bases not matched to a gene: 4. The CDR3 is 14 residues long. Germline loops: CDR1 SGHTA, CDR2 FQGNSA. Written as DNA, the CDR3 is TGTGCCAGCGCGGGACAGACTAGCAATCAGCCCCAGCATTTT. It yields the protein CASAGQTSNQPQHF.

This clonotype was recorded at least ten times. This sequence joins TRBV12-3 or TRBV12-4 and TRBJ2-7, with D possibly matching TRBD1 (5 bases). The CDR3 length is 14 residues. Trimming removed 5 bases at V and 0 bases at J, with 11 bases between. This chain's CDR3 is CASSPRQFSYEQYF. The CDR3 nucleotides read TGTGCCAGCAGTCCCAGACAGTTCTCCTACGAGCAGTACTTC.

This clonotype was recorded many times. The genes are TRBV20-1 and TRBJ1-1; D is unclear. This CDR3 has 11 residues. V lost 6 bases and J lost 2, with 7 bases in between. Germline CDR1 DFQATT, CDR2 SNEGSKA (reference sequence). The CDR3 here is CSAPYNTEAFF. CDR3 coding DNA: TGCAGTGCCCCCTATAACACTGAAGCTTTCTTT.

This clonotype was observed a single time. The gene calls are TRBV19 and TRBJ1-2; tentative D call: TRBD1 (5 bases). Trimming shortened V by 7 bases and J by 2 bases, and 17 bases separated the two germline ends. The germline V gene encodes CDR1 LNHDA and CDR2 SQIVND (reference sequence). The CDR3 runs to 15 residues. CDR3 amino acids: CASKNSPRTNYGYTF. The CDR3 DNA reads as TGTGCCAGTAAGAATTCGCCCAGGACAAACTATGGCTACACCTTC.

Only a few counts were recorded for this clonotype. In DNA form, the CDR3 reads TGTGCCAGCCGGCTGAGCGGGGGGTCCCACAATGAGCAGTTCTTC. This codes for CASRLSGGSHNEQFF. The V gene is TRBV12-3 or TRBV12-4, the J gene TRBJ2-1; 9 bases map to TRBD2. The CDR3 spans 15 residues. The ends lost 8 bases at V and 5 bases at J; junction bases unmatched: 10.

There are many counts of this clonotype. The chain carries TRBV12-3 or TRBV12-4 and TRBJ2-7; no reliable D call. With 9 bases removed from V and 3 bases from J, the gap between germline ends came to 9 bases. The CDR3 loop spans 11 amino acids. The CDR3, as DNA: TGTGCCAGTAGACTGAACTACGAGCAGTACTTC. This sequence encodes CASRLNYEQYF.

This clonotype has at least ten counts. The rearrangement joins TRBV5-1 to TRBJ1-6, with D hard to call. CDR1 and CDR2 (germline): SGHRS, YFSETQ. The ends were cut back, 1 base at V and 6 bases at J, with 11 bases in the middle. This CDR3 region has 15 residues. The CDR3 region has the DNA TGCGCCAGCAGCTTGTATCTTGATGTTAATTCACCCCTCCACTTT. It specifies CASSLYLDVNSPLHF.

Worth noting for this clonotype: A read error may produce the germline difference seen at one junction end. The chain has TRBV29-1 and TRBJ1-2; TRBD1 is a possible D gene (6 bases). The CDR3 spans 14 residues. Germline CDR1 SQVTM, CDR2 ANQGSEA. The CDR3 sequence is CSVECRGQGYGYTF. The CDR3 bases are TGCAGCGTTGAATGCAGGGGACAAGGGTATGGATACACCTTC.

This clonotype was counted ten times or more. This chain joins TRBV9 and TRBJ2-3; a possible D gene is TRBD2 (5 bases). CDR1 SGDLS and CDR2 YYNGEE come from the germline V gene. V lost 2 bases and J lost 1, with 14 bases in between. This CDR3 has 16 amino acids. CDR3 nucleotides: TGTGCCAGCAGCGTCGGGGTTAGGCTGGGCACAGATACGCAGTATTTT. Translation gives CASSVGVRLGTDTQYF.

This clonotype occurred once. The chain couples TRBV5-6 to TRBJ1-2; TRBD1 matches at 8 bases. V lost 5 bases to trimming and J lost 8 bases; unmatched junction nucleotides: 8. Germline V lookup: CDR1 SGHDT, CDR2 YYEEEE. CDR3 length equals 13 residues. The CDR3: CASRLRTGRGYTF. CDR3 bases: TGTGCCAGCAGACTAAGGACAGGGAGAGGCTACACCTTC.

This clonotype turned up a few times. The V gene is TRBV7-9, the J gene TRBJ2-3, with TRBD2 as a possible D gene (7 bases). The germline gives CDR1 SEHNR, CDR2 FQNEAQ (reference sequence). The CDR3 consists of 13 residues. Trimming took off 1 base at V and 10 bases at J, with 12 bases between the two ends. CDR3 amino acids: CASSLEAGASQYF. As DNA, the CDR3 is TGTGCCAGCAGCTTAGAGGCGGGGGCTTCGCAGTATTTT.

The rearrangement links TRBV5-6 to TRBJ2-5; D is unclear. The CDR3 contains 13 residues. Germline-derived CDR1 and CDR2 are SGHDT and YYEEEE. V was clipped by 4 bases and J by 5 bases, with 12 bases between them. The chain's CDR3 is CASSLWSGETQYF. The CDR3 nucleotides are TGTGCCAGCAGCCTGTGGTCCGGGGAGACCCAGTACTTC.

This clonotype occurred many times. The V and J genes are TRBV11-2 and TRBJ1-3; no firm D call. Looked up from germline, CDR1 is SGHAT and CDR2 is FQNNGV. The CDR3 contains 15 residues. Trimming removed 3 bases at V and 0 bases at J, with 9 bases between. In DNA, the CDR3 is TGTGCCAGCAGCTTGGGAAGGATCTCTGGAAACACCATATATTTT. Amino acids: CASSLGRISGNTIYF.

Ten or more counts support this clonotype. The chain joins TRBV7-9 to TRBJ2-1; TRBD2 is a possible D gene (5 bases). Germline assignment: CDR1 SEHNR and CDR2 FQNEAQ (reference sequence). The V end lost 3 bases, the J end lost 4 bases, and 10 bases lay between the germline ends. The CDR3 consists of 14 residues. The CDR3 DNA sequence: TGTGCCAGCAGCTTTCCCGGGATTTACAATGAGCAGTTCTTC. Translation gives CASSFPGIYNEQFF. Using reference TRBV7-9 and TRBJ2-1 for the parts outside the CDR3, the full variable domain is DTGVSQNPRHKITKRGQNVTFRCDPISEHNRLYWYRQTLGQGPEFLTYFQNEAQLEKSRLLSDRFSAERPKGSFSTLEIQRTEQGDSAMYLCASSFPGIYNEQFFGPGTRLTVL.

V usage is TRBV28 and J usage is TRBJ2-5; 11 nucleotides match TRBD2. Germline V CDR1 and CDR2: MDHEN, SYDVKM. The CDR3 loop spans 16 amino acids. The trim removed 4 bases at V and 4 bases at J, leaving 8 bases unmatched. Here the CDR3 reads CASSSLAGGLRETQYF. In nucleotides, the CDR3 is TGTGCCAGCAGTTCCCTAGCGGGGGGCCTCAGAGAGACCCAGTACTTC.

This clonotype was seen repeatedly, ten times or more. The CDR3 spells CSARAFANQPQHF. The CDR3 nucleotides read TGCAGTGCTCGAGCTTTTGCCAATCAGCCCCAGCATTTT. V is TRBV20-1 and J is TRBJ1-5; no firm D call. This CDR3 comprises 13 residues. The germline V and J ends were trimmed by 5 bases and 3 bases, with 11 bases remaining between them. Per the germline V gene, CDR1 is DFQATT and CDR2 is SNEGSKA (reference sequence).

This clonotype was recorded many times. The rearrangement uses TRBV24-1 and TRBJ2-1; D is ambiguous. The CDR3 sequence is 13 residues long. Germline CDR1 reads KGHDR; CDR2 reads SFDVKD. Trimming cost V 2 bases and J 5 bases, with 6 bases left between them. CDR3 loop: CATSDSVDNEQFF. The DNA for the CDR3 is TGTGCCACCAGTGATTCCGTCGACAATGAGCAGTTCTTC.

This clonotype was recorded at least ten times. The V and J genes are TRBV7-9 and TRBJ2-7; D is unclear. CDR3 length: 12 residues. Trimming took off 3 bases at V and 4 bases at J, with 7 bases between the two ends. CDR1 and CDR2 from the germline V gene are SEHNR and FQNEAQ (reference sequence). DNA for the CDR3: TGTGCCAGCAGCTTTTCAGGATACGAGCAGTACTTC. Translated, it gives CASSFSGYEQYF.

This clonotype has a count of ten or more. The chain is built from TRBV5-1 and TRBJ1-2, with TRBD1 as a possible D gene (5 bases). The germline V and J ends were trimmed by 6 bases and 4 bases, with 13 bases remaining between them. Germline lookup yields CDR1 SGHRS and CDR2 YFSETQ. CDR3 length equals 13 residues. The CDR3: CASNPGFGYGYTF. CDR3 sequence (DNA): TGCGCCAGCAACCCAGGGTTCGGCTATGGCTACACCTTC. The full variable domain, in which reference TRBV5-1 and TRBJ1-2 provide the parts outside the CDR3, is KAGVTQTPRYLIKTRGQQVTLSCSPISGHRSVSWYQQTPGQGLQFLFEYFSETQRNKGNFPGRFSGRQFSNSRSEMNVSTLELGDSALYLCASNPGFGYGYTFGSGTRLTVV.

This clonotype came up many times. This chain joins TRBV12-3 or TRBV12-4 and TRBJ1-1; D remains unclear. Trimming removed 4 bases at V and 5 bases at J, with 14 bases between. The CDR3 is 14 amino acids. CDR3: CASSYKKGGTEAFF. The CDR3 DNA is TGTGCCAGCAGTTACAAAAAAGGAGGAACTGAAGCTTTCTTT.

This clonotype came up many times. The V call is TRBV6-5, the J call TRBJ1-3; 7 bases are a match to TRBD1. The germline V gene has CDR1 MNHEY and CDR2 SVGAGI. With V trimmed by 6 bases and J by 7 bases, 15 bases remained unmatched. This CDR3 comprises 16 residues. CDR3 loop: CASRPLRDSGVNTIYF. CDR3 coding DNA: TGTGCCAGCAGACCCCTAAGGGACAGTGGGGTCAACACCATATATTTT.

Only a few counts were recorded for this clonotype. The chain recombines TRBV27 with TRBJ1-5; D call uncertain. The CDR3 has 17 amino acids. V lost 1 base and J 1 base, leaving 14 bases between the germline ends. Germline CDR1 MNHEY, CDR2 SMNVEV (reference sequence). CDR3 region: CASSLFSGSLSNQPQHF. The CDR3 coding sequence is TGTGCCAGCAGTTTATTTTCCGGGAGTCTCAGCAATCAGCCCCAGCATTTT.

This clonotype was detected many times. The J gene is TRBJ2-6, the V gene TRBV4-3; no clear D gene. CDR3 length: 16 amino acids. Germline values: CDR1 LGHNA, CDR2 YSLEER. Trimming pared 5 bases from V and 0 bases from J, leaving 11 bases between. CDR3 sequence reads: CASSVSPSSGANVLTF. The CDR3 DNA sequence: TGCGCCAGCAGCGTTAGTCCAAGCTCTGGGGCCAACGTCCTGACTTTC.

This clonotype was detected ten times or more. CDR3 coding DNA: TGCAGTGCTAGAGAGGGTTACAGGGACCAGCCCCAGCATTTT. Its protein is CSAREGYRDQPQHF. The V call is TRBV20-1, the J call TRBJ1-5, with a weak D call TRBD1 (6 bases). The germline V gene has CDR1 DFQATT and CDR2 SNEGSKA (reference sequence). Trimming removed 0 bases at V and 7 bases at J, with 13 bases between. The CDR3 loop spans 14 amino acids.